The clone carrying this T cell receptor (beta chain) came up many times. Its cognate antigen is unknown. Time point of the sample: longitudinal time-point 1 (baseline). The unsorted libraries were produced from 2 million PBMCs held at -80 C. By 5'RACE with 10-nucleotide random UMIs, the cDNA was made. TCRdb recomputed calls from the 5' RACE reads with MiXCR, one row per CDR3 protein. The sample holds about 71,000 distinct CDR3 sequences; roughly 15% are singletons and the top ten take roughly 4.2%. The data stem from a study of neurological immune-mediated disorders. Study findings and constraints: None of the CDR3 amino acid sequences of expanded clones were shared across subjects, and this suggested private repertoires in all groups. TCR clonal expansion peaked in HTLV-1-associated myelopathy patients and was lowest in multiple sclerosis patients.

Germline V CDR1 and CDR2: SEHNR, FQNEAQ (reference sequence). Trimming at V came to 7 bases and at J to 2 bases, leaving 7 bases not matched to a gene. CDR3 length equals 15 residues. The rearrangement uses TRBV7-9 and TRBJ2-2, with TRBD1 identical over 7 bases. This TCR derives from a female donor with HTLV-1-associated myelopathy (HAM/TSP). Sequencing used PBMCs. CDR3 DNA: TGTGCCAGCATACCGGACAGGAGAAACACCGGGGAGCTGTTTTTT. The encoded protein is CASIPDRRNTGELFF. Full variable domain (missing parts from reference TRBV7-9 and TRBJ2-2): DTGVSQNPRHKITKRGQNVTFRCDPISEHNRLYWYRQTLGQGPEFLTYFQNEAQLEKSRLLSDRFSAERPKGSFSTLEIQRTEQGDSAMYLCASIPDRRNTGELFFGEGSRLTVL.